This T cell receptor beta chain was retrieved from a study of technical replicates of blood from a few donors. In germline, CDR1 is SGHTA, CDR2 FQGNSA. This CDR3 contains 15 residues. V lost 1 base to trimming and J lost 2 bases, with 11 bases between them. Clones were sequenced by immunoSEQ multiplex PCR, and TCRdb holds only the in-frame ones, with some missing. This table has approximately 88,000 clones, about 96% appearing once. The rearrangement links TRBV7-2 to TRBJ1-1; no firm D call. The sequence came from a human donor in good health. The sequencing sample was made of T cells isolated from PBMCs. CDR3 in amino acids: CASSLVLGVNTEAFF. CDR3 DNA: TGTGCCAGCAGCTTAGTCCTCGGTGTCAACACTGAAGCTTTCTTT.